The 16 T cell receptor beta chains listed next were all sequenced from one sample in a study of identical twins. TCRdb re-called the 5' RACE reads with MiXCR, one entry per CDR3 protein. In the table there are 600,000 to 800,000 distinct CDR3 sequences, less than 25% of which are singletons. The sample also formed part of further work on T cells expressing NK-cell markers.

Input material: PBMCs. These receptor sequences come from a woman aged 18-29 years in good health.

This sequence joins TRBV20-1 and TRBJ1-2, with D tentatively TRBD1 (6 bases). Germline CDR1 and CDR2: DFQATT and SNEGSKA (reference sequence). The CDR3 loop spans 15 amino acids. Trimming shortened V by 3 bases and J by 0 bases, and 14 bases separated the two germline ends. CDR3 coding DNA: TGCAGTGCTAGGGACAGCCTAAGATCTAACTATGGCTACACCTTC. It translates to CSARDSLRSNYGYTF.

The V call is TRBV20-1, the J call TRBJ2-7; TRBD2 is a possible D gene (6 bases). From germline, CDR1 is DFQATT and CDR2 SNEGSKA (reference sequence). V lost 3 bases, J lost 3 bases, and 18 bases lay in between. The CDR3 is made up of 15 amino acids. The CDR3 reads CSASMGLLWGYEQYF. The CDR3 DNA is TGCAGTGCTAGTATGGGACTTCTTTGGGGCTACGAGCAGTACTTC.

This clonotype has just a few counts. The chain carries TRBV20-1 and TRBJ2-5; 7 bases fit TRBD1. Germline V gene data show CDR1 as DFQATT and CDR2 as SNEGSKA (reference sequence). The ends lost 4 bases at V and 2 bases at J; junction bases unmatched: 4. There are 13 residues in the CDR3. The CDR3 DNA sequence: TGCAGTGCTATCAGGGACAGTCAAGAGACCCAGTACTTC. It codes for CSAIRDSQETQYF.

The chain carries TRBV5-6 and TRBJ2-1; TRBD1 matches 8 bases. This CDR3 has 14 amino acids. Germline loops: CDR1 SGHDT, CDR2 YYEEEE. J lost 1 base, V lost 4 bases, and 1 base had no gene match. CDR3 sequence: CASSNRGSYNEQFF. The DNA of the CDR3 is TGTGCCAGCAGCAACAGGGGGTCCTACAATGAGCAGTTCTTC.

DNA of the CDR3: TGTGCCAGCAGCCCGAATCCGGGAAGCTCCTACGAGCAGTACTTC. This encodes CASSPNPGSSYEQYF. The chain links TRBV7-2 to TRBJ2-7; D might be TRBD2 (5 bases). V lost 5 bases to trimming and J lost 0 bases, with 14 bases between them. Germline CDR1 and CDR2: SGHTA and FQGNSA. The CDR3 covers 15 residues.

The rearrangement uses TRBV7-9 and TRBJ2-7; perhaps TRBD2 as D (6 bases). The V gene lost 5 bases and the J gene lost 5 bases, with 16 bases spanning the gap. Germline V gene lookup returns CDR1 SEHNR and CDR2 FQNEAQ (reference sequence). There are 14 residues in the CDR3. The chain's CDR3 is CASSPVGGGDEQYF. In DNA, the CDR3 is TGTGCCAGCAGCCCAGTCGGGGGAGGTGACGAGCAGTACTTC.

The chain uses TRBV29-1 and TRBJ1-4; D may be TRBD1 (6 bases). V was shortened by 4 bases and J by 4 bases, with 16 bases between the two germline ends. The CDR3 loop spans 15 amino acids. Looked up from germline, CDR1 is SQVTM and CDR2 is ANQGSEA. CDR3 bases: TGCAGCGTTGCCTCTTTACAGGGAAGTAATGAAAAACTGTTTTTT. Translated: CSVASLQGSNEKLFF.

This clonotype was counted many times. The chain employs TRBV7-9 and TRBJ2-7; TRBD1 is a possible D gene (6 bases). The CDR3 is made up of 12 amino acids. The germline gives CDR1 SEHNR, CDR2 FQNEAQ (reference sequence). The germline V and J ends were trimmed by 5 bases and 6 bases, with 11 bases remaining between them. The CDR3: CASSNTGSEQYF. CDR3 in DNA: TGTGCCAGCAGCAACACAGGGAGCGAGCAGTACTTC.

This clonotype was picked up many times. V is TRBV21-1 and J is TRBJ2-3; TRBD1 is the table's D call and was not checked against the DNA. TRBV21-1 is a known pseudogene. This CDR3 contains 17 residues. CDR3 region: CASSSGQGHMVWDTQYF. The CDR3 bases are TGTGCCAGCAGTTCTGGACAGGGCCATATGGTCTGGGATACGCAGTATTTT.

This chain connects TRBV12-3 or TRBV12-4 to TRBJ2-1; perhaps TRBD1 as D (6 bases). CDR3 length: 14 residues. Trimming stripped 5 bases from V and 4 bases from J, with 12 bases between. The CDR3 protein is CASSLSTGYNEQFF. The CDR3 nucleotides are TGTGCCAGCAGTCTCTCGACAGGATACAATGAGCAGTTCTTC.

A few counts support this clonotype. V gene TRBV12-3 or TRBV12-4 combines with J gene TRBJ2-4; D gene ambiguous. The V end was cut by 3 bases, the J end by 8 bases, with 11 bases between. The CDR3 sequence is 13 residues long. CDR3 in amino acids: CASSLNRMDIQYF. As DNA, the CDR3 is TGTGCCAGCAGTTTGAACCGGATGGACATTCAGTACTTC.

This clonotype was picked up a small number of times. The chain links TRBV10-3 to TRBJ2-2; D unclear. The V end lost 2 bases, the J end lost 7 bases, and 5 bases lay between the germline ends. There are 12 residues in the CDR3. The germline gives CDR1 ENHRY, CDR2 SYGVKD. CDR3 sequence (DNA): TGTGCCATCAGTGAGGGGATCGGGGAGCTGTTTTTT. This translates into CAISEGIGELFF.

The chain combines TRBV11-1 with TRBJ2-5, with TRBD2 matching 8 bases. The CDR3 is 18 amino acids. J lost 1 base, V lost 6 bases, and 16 bases had no gene match. Germline lookup yields CDR1 SGHAT and CDR2 FQDESV (reference sequence). Here the CDR3 DNA reads TGTGCCAGCAGTTCCTGGCCCACCCACGCGGGAGGCCAAGAGACCCAGTACTTC. This codes for CASSSWPTHAGGQETQYF.

This clonotype was seen a handful of times. This chain links TRBV5-6 with TRBJ2-5; D uncertain. The V gene's germline CDR1 is SGHDT and CDR2 YYEEEE. The CDR3 consists of 13 residues. The V end was cut by 4 bases, the J end by 0 bases, with 7 bases between. CDR3 residues: CASSATDQETQYF. The CDR3 DNA follows: TGTGCCAGCAGCGCGACGGACCAAGAGACCCAGTACTTC.

The chain has TRBV6-1 and TRBJ2-7; 10 bases align to TRBD2. The CDR3 is made up of 14 amino acids. The V segment lost 6 bases and the J segment 5 bases; nucleotides outside the gene matches: 7. The V gene's germline CDR1 is MNHNS and CDR2 SASEGT. The CDR3 DNA reads TGTGCCAGCAGAAAATTAGCGGGGGGCGACGAGCAGTACTTC. Protein product: CASRKLAGGDEQYF.

This clonotype was counted between two and nine times. The gene calls are TRBV29-1 and TRBJ2-5, with no clear D. Between the trimmed V and J ends, which lost 3 bases and 1 base, there was a span of 6 bases. This CDR3 contains 12 residues. Germline CDR1 reads SQVTM; CDR2 reads ANQGSEA. For the CDR3, the DNA is TGCAGCGTTGAGCGGTCCCAAGAGACCCAGTACTTC. Its protein product is CSVERSQETQYF.